What follows describes a single TCR beta chain. The source of the sample is a study of T cell responses to AZD1222 COVID-19 vaccine. Only in-frame clones appear in the TCRdb table, and some are missing; sequencing was by immunoSEQ multiplex PCR. The repertoire has about 130,000 clones, 92% of them found once; the top ten carry less than 2%. The germline V and J ends were trimmed by 2 bases and 2 bases, with 15 bases remaining between them. The length of the CDR3 is 16 residues. CDR1 is SGHAT, CDR2 FQNNGV, per germline. The chain recombines TRBV11-2 with TRBJ1-1; possible D gene TRBD1, 5 bases. This sample comprised peripheral blood, obtained on day 0 of AZD1222 vaccination. The receptor's source is an adult in good health. The CDR3 loop reads CASSLNPGTSNTEAFF. The DNA of the CDR3 is TGTGCCAGCAGCTTAAACCCTGGGACTTCTAACACTGAAGCTTTCTTT.